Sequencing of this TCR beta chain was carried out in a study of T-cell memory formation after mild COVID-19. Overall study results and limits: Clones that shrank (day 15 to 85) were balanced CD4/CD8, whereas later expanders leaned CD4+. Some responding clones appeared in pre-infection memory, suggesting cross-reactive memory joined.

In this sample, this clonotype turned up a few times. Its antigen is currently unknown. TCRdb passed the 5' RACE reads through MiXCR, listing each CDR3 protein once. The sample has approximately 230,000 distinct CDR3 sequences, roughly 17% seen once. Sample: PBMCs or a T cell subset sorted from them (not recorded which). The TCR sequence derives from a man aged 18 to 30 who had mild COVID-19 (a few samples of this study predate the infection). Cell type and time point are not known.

In nucleotides, the CDR3 is TGCAGTGCTAGAGATACAGGTGTCTCCTACGAGCAGTACTTC. This sequence encodes CSARDTGVSYEQYF. The chain couples TRBV20-1 to TRBJ2-7; maybe TRBD1 (5 bases). This CDR3 contains 14 residues. V lost 0 bases and J lost 0, with 9 bases in between. CDR1 is DFQATT and CDR2 is SNEGSKA in the germline V gene (reference sequence).